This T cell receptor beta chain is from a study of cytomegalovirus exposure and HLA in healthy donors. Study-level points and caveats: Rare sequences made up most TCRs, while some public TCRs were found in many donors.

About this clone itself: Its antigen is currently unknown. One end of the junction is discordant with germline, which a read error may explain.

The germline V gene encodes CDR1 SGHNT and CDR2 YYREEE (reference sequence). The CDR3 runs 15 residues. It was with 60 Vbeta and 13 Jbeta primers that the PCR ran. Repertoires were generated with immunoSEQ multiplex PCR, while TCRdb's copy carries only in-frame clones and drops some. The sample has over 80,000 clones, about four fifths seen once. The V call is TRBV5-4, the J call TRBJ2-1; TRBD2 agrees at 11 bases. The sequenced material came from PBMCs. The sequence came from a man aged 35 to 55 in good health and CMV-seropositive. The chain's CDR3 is CASSLPGTSGNERFF. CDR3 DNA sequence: TGTGCCAGCAGCTTACCCGGGACTAGCGGCAATGAGCGGTTCTTC. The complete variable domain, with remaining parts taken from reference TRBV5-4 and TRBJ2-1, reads ETGVTQSPTHLIKTRGQQVTLRCSSQSGHNTVSWYQQALGQGPQFIFQYYREEENGRGNFPPRFSGLQFPNYSSELNVNALELDDSALYLCASSLPGTSGNERFFGPGTRLTVL.